This paragraph covers one TCR beta chain sequence. As yet, its antigen is unknown. This entry belongs to a study of T cell responses to AZD1222 COVID-19 vaccine. Findings of the study overall: Elevations in Spike-specific TCR breadth and depth followed administration of two AZD1222 doses. Of the AZD1222 recipients, only 5 or 6 were seropositive at baseline. Regions left unmutated in variants are reportedly the target of nearly half of spike-specific TCRs.

The table came from immunoSEQ multiplex PCR; TCRdb's copy has only in-frame clones and leaves some out. This sample carries 180,000 or so clones, 90% of them seen once, and the ten largest clones take more than 4%. CDR1 SGHDT and CDR2 YYEEEE come from the germline V gene. The CDR3 extends over 15 amino acids. Trimming took 5 bases from V and 4 from J, leaving 18 bases between them. This receptor was taken from an adult who received the MenACWY meningococcal vaccine as a control. The material sequenced was peripheral blood, taken 28 days after the second dose of the MenACWY control vaccine. The chain employs TRBV5-6 and TRBJ1-2; D is undetermined. In nucleotides, the CDR3 is TGTGCCAGCAGTGTCCTCTCAAGATGGAGCTATGGCTACACCTTC. Encoded protein: CASSVLSRWSYGYTF.